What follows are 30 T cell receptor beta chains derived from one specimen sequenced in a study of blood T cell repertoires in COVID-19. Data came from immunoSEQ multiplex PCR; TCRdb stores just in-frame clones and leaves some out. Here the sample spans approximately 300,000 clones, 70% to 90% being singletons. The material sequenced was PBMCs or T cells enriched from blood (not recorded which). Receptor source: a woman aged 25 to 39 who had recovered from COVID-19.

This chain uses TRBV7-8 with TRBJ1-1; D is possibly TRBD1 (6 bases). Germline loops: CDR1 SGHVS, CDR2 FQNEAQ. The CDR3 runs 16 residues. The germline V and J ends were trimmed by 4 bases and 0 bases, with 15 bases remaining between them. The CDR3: CASSSVRGAMNTEAFF. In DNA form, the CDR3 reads TGTGCCAGCAGCTCCGTCCGGGGGGCGATGAACACTGAAGCTTTCTTT.

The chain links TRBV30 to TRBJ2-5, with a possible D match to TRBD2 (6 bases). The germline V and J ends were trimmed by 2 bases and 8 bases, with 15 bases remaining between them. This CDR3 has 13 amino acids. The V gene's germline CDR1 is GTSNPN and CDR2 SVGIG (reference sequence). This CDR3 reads CAWSKGLQGTQYF. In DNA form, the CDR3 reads TGTGCCTGGAGTAAGGGACTCCAAGGTACCCAGTACTTC.

CDR3 DNA sequence: TGTGCCAGCAGCCCGTCGGTCTGGAACACTGAAGCTTTCTTT. This sequence encodes CASSPSVWNTEAFF. The chain recombines TRBV7-9 with TRBJ1-1; the D is unclear. Germline loops: CDR1 SEHNR, CDR2 FQNEAQ (reference sequence). The CDR3 is made up of 14 amino acids. Trimming shortened V by 5 bases and J by 1 base, and 11 bases separated the two germline ends.

In DNA form, the CDR3 reads TGTGCCTGGAGTGGGACAACTTCCCGTTTTAACTATGGCTACACCTTC. This translates into CAWSGTTSRFNYGYTF. The gene calls are TRBV30 and TRBJ1-2, with D perhaps TRBD1 (5 bases). CDR3 size: 16 residues. The V end lost 1 base, the J end lost 1 base, and 16 bases lay between the germline ends. CDR1 is GTSNPN and CDR2 is SVGIG in the germline V gene (reference sequence). Drawing the rest from reference TRBV30 and TRBJ1-2, the complete variable domain is SQTIHQWPATLVQPVGSPLSLECTVEGTSNPNLYWYRQAAGRGLQLLFYSVGIGQISSEVPQNLSASRPQDRQFILSSKKLLLSDSGFYLCAWSGTTSRFNYGYTFGSGTRLTVV.

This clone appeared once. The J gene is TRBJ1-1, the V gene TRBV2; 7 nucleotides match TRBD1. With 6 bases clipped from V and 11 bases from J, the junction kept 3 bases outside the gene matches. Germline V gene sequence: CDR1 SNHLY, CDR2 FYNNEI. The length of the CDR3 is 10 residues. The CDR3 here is CASSGTVAFF. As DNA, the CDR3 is TGTGCCAGCAGCGGGACAGTGGCTTTCTTT.

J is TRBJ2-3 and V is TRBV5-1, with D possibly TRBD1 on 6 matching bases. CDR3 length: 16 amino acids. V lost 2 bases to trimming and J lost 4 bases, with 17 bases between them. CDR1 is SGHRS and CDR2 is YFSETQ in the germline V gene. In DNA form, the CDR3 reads TGCGCCAGCAGCTTACGTCAGGGGTCGTACGCAGATACGCAGTATTTT. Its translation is CASSLRQGSYADTQYF.

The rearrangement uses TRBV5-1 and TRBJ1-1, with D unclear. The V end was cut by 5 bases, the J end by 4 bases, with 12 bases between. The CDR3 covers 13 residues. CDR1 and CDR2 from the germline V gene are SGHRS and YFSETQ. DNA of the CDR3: TGCGCCAGCAGTGTGGGTTCGGGCACTGAAGCTTTCTTT. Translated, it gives CASSVGSGTEAFF.

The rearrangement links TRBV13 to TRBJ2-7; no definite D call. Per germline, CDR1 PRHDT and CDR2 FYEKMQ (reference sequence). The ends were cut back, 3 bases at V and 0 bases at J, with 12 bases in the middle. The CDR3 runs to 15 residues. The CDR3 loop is CASSFSQANSYEQYF. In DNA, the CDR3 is TGTGCCAGCAGCTTTAGTCAGGCAAACTCCTACGAGCAGTACTTC.

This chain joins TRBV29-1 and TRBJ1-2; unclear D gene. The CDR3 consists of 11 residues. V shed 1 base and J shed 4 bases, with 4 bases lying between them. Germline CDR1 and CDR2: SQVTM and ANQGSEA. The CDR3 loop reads CSVEVGYGYTF. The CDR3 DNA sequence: TGCAGCGTTGAAGTCGGCTATGGCTACACCTTC.

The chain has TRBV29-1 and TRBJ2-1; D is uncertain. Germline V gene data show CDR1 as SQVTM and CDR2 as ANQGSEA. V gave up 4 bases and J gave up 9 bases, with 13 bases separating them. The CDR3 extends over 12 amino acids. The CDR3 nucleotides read TGCAGCGTTGGATCAACAGTAGGTGAGCAGTTCTTC. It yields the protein CSVGSTVGEQFF.

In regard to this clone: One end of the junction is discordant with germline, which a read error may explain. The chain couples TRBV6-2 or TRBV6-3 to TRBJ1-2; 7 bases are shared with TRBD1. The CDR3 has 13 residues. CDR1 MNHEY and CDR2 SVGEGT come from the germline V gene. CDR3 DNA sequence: TGTGCCAGCAGTCGCGCAAGAAAACAGGGGAGACACTTC. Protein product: CASSRARKQGRHF.

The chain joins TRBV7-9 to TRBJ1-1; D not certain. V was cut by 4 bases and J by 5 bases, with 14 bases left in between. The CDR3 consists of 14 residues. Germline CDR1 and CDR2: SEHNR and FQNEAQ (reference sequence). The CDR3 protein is CASSSQAPETEAFF. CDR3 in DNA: TGTGCCAGCAGCTCTCAGGCGCCGGAAACTGAAGCTTTCTTT.

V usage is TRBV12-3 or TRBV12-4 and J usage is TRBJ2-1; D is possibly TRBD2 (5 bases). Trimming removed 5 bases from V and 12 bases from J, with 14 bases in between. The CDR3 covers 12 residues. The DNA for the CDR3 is TGTGCCAGCAGTCCCGAGCGGAACAGGCAGTTCTTC. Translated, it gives CASSPERNRQFF.

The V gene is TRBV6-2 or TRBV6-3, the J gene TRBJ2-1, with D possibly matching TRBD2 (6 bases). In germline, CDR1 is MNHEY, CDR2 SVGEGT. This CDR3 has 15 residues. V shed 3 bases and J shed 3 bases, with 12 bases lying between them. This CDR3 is CASSYARGNYNEQFF. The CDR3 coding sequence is TGTGCCAGCAGTTATGCGCGGGGAAACTACAATGAGCAGTTCTTC.

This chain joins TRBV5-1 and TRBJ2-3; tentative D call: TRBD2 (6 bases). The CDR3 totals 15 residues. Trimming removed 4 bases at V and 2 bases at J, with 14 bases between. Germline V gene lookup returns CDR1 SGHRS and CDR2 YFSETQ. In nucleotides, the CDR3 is TGCGCCAGCAGCCGACTAGGGACCCCCACAGATACGCAGTATTTT. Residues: CASSRLGTPTDTQYF.

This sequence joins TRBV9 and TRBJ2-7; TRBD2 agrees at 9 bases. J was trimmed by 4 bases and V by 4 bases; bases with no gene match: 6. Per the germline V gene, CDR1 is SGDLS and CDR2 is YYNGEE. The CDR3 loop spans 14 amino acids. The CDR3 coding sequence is TGTGCCAGCAGCAACGGAGCGGGGGGTTACGAGCAGTACTTC. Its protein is CASSNGAGGYEQYF.

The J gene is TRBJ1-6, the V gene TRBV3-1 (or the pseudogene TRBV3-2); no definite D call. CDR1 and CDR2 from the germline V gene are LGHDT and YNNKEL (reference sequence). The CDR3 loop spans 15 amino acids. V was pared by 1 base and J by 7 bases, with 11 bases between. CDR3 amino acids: CASSQGRGYNSPLHF. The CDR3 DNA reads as TGTGCCAGCAGCCAAGGGCGGGGTTACAATTCACCCCTCCACTTT.

The CDR3 DNA reads TGTGCCAGCAGTTTATCGAGGGGGGGTATAGATACGCAGTATTTT. It translates to CASSLSRGGIDTQYF. The chain carries TRBV27 and TRBJ2-3; a possible D gene is TRBD2 (7 bases). Germline CDR1 MNHEY, CDR2 SMNVEV (reference sequence). Between the trimmed V and J ends, which lost 0 bases and 5 bases, there was a span of 12 bases. The CDR3 consists of 15 residues.

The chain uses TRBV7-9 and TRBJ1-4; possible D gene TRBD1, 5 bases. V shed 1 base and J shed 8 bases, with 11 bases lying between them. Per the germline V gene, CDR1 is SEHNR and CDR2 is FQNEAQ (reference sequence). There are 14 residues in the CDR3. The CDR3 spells CASSLGGAWEKLFF. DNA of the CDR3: TGTGCCAGCAGCTTAGGTGGGGCCTGGGAAAAACTGTTTTTT.

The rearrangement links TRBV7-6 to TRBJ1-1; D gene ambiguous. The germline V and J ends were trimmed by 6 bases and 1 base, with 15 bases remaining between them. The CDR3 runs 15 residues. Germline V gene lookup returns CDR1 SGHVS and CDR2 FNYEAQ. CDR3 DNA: TGTGCCAGCAGTGTCACAGCCTCCCGGAACACTGAAGCTTTCTTT. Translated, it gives CASSVTASRNTEAFF. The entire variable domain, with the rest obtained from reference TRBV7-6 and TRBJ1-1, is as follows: GAGVSQSPRYKVTKRGQDVALRCDPISGHVSLYWYRQALGQGPEFLTYFNYEAQQDKSGLPNDRFSAERPEGSISTLTIQRTEQRDSAMYRCASSVTASRNTEAFFGQGTRLTVV.

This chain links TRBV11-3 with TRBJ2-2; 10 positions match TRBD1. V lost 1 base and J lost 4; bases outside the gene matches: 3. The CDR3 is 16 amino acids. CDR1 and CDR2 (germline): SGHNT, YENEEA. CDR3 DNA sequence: TGTGCCAGCAGCTTAGGGTGGACAGGGGGCACCGGGGAGCTGTTTTTT. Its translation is CASSLGWTGGTGELFF. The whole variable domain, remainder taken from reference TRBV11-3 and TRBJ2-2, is EAGVVQSPRYKIIEKKQPVAFWCNPISGHNTLYWYLQNLGQGPELLIRYENEEAVDDSQLPKDRFSAERLKGVDSTLKIQPAELGDSAVYLCASSLGWTGGTGELFFGEGSRLTVL.

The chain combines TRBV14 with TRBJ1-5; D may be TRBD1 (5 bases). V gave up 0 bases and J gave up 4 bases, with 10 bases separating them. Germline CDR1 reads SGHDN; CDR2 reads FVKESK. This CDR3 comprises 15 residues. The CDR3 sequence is CASSQDVGGNQPQHF. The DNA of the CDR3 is TGTGCCAGCAGCCAAGATGTCGGGGGGAATCAGCCCCAGCATTTT.

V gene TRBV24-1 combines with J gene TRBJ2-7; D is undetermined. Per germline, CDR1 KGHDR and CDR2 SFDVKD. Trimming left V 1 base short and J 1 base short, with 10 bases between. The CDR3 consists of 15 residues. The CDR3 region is CATSDFATRSYEQYF. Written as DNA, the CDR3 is TGTGCCACCAGTGATTTTGCGACTCGATCCTACGAGCAGTACTTC.

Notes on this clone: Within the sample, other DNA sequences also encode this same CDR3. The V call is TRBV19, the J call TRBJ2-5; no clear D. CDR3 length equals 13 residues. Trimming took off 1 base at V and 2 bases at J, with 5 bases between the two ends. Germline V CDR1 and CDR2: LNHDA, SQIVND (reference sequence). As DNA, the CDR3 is TGTGCCAGTAGTATAGGGCAACAAGAGACCCAGTACTTC. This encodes CASSIGQQETQYF. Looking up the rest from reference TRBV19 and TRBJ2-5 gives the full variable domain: DGGITQSPKYLFRKEGQNVTLSCEQNLNHDAMYWYRQDPGQGLRLIYYSQIVNDFQKGDIAEGYSVSREKKESFPLTVTSAQKNPTAFYLCASSIGQQETQYFGPGTRLLVL.

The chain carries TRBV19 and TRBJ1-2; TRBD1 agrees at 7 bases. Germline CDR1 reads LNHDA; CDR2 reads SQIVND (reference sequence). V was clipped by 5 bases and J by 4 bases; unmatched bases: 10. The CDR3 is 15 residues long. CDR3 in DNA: TGTGCCAGTAGTCCGCCCCAGGGGGTGGGCTATGGCTACACCTTC. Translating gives CASSPPQGVGYGYTF.

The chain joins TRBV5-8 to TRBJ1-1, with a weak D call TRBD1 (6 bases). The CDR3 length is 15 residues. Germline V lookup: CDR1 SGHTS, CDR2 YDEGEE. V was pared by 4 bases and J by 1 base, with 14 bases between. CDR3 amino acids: CASSRQGIPNTEAFF. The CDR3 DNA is TGTGCCAGCAGCCGGCAGGGGATACCGAACACTGAAGCTTTCTTT.

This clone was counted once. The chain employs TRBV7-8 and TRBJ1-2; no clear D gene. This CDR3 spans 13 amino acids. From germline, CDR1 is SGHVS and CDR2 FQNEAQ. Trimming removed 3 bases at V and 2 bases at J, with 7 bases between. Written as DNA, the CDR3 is TGTGCCAGCAGCTTCGACTACAACTATGGCTACACCTTC. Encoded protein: CASSFDYNYGYTF.

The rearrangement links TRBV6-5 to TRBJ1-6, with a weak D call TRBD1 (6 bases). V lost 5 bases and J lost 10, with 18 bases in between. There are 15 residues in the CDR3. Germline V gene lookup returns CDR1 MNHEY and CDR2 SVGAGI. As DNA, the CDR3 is TGTGCCAGCAGTCCCGAGGGGGGGCTGATGTCACCCCTCCACTTT. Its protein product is CASSPEGGLMSPLHF.

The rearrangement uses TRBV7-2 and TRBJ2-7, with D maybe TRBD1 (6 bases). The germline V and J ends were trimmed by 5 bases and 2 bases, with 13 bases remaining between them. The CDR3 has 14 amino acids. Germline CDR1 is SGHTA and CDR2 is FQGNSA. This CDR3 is CASSGRQVPYEQYF. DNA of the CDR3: TGTGCCAGCAGCGGCCGACAGGTTCCCTACGAGCAGTACTTC.

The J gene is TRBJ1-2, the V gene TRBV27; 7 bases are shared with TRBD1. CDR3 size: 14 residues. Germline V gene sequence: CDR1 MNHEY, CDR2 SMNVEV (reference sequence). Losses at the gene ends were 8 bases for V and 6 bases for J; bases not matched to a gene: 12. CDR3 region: CASGQTGPSDGYTF. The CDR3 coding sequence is TGTGCCAGCGGACAGACAGGGCCGAGTGATGGCTACACCTTC.